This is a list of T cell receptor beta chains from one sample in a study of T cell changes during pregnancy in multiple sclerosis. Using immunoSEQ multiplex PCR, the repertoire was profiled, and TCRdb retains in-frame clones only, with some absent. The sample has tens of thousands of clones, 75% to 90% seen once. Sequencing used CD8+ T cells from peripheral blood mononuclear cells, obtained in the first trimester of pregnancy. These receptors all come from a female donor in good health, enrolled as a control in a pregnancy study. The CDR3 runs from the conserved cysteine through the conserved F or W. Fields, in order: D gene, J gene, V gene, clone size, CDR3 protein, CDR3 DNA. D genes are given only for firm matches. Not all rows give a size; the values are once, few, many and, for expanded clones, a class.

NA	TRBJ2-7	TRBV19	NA	CASSPGQAYEQYF	TGTGCCAGTAGCCCGGGACAAGCCTACGAGCAGTACTTC
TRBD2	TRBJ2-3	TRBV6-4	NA	CASSAGEADTQYF	TGTGCCAGCAGCGCGGGGGAGGCAGATACGCAGTATTTT
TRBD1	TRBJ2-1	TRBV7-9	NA	CASSLVGQYNEQFF	TGTGCCAGCAGCTTAGTGGGACAGTATAATGAGCAGTTCTTC
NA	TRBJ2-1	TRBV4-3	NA	CASSQDSTEVTYNEQFF	TGCGCCAGCAGCCAAGATTCCACGGAGGTTACTTACAATGAGCAGTTCTTC
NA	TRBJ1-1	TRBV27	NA	CASSLESVGGEAFF	TGTGCCAGCAGTTTAGAGTCGGTGGGAGGTGAAGCTTTCTTT
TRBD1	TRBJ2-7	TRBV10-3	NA	CAISPGTAYEQYF	TGTGCCATCAGCCCCGGGACAGCGTACGAGCAGTACTTC
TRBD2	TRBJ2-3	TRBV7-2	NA	CASSLARKGTSGGSDWFDTQYF	TGTGCCAGCAGCTTAGCCCGGAAGGGGACTAGCGGGGGGTCTGATTGGTTTGATACGCAGTATTTT
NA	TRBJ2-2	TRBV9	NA	CASSVGLTGELFF	TGTGCCAGCAGCGTAGGACTTACCGGGGAGCTGTTTTTT
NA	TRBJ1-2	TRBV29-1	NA	CSVGAPEGYGYTF	TGCAGCGTTGGAGCCCCGGAGGGCTATGGCTACACCTTC
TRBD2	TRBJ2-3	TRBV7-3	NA	CASSSGGWGGTDTQYF	TGTGCCAGCAGCTCGGGGGGATGGGGAGGCACAGATACGCAGTATTTT
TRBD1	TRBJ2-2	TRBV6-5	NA	CASSSRGPGELFF	TGTGCCAGCAGTAGCAGGGGGCCCGGGGAGCTGTTTTTT
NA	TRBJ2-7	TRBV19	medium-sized	CASSTLNDRFEQYF	TGTGCCAGTAGTACCCTTAATGACAGGTTCGAGCAGTACTTC
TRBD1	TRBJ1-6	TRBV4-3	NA	CASSPPGQGGNSPLHF	TGCGCCAGCAGCCCGCCGGGACAGGGGGGGAATTCACCCCTCCACTTT
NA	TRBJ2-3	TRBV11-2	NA	CASSPEGTDTQYF	TGTGCCAGCAGCCCAGAGGGCACAGATACGCAGTATTTT
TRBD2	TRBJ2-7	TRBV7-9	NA	CASSSAGVPYEQYF	TGTGCCAGCAGCTCCGCGGGAGTGCCCTACGAGCAGTACTTC
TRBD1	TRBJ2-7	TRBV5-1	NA	CASSGAGTGEGLYF	TGCGCCAGCTCAGGAGCCGGGACAGGGGAAGGTCTGTACTTC
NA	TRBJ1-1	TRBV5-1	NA	CASSLAGGSSEAFF	TGCGCCAGCAGCTTGGCTGGGGGCTCGAGTGAAGCTTTCTTT
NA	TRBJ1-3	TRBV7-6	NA	CASSLDQGTSGNTIYF	TGTGCCAGCAGCTTAGACCAGGGGACCTCTGGAAACACCATATATTTT
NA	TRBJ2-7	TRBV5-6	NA	CASSGPDREQYF	TGTGCCAGCAGCGGGCCCGATCGAGAGCAGTACTTC
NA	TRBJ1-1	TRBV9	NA	CASSPEGRGDTEAFF	TGTGCCAGCAGCCCTGAGGGGCGGGGGGACACTGAAGCTTTCTTT
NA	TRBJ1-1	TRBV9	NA	CASSTGQKMNTEAFF	TGTGCCAGCAGCACCGGACAGAAAATGAACACTGAAGCTTTCTTT
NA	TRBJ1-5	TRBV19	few	CASSMQGSFIGSNQPQHF	TGTGCCAGTAGTATGCAGGGTTCCTTCATCGGTAGCAATCAGCCCCAGCATTTT
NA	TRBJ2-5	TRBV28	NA	CASNWQGETQYF	TGTGCCAGCAACTGGCAGGGAGAGACCCAGTACTTC
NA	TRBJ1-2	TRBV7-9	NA	CASRAGERSIYGYTF	TGTGCCAGCAGGGCCGGGGAGAGATCTATCTATGGCTACACCTTC
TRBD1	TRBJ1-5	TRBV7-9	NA	CASSGPGQGSNQPQHF	TGTGCCAGCAGCGGACCGGGACAGGGTAGCAATCAGCCCCAGCATTTT
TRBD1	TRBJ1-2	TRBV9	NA	CASSVGDRPNYGYTF	TGTGCCAGCAGCGTAGGGGACAGGCCTAACTATGGCTACACCTTC
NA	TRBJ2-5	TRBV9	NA	CASSVGDSYQETQYF	TGTGCCAGCAGCGTAGGAGACAGCTACCAAGAGACCCAGTACTTC
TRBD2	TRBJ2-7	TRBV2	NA	CASSGEGKVYEQYF	TGTGCCAGCAGCGGGGAGGGTAAGGTCTACGAGCAGTACTTC
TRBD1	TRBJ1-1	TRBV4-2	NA	CASSSTGGNTEAFF	TGTGCCAGCAGCTCGACAGGGGGTAACACTGAAGCTTTCTTT
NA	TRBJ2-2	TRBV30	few	CAWGAYRITGELFF	TGTGCCTGGGGGGCGTATAGAATCACCGGGGAGCTGTTTTTT
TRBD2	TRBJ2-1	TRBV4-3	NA	CASSQSVAGGGEQFF	TGCGCCAGCAGCCAGTCCGTAGCGGGGGGCGGTGAGCAGTTCTTC
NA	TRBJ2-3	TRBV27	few	CASAEASTDTQYF	TGTGCCAGCGCAGAGGCTAGCACAGATACGCAGTATTTT
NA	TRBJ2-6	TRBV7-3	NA	CASSSGGGANVLTF	TGTGCCAGCAGCTCGGGTGGTGGGGCCAACGTCCTGACTTTC
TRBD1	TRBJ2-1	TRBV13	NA	CASSTRTGGTPSEQFF	TGTGCCAGCAGCACCCGGACAGGGGGCACCCCCTCGGAGCAGTTCTTC
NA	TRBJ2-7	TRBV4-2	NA	CASSQDLTSTYYEQYF	TGTGCCAGCAGCCAAGATTTGACATCAACTTACTACGAGCAGTACTTC
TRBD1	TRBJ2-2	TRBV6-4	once	CASGRDRQTNTGELFF	TGTGCCAGCGGACGGGACAGGCAGACGAACACCGGGGAGCTGTTTTTT
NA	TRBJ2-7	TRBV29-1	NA	CSVEDRVSYEQYF	TGCAGCGTTGAGGACAGAGTCTCCTACGAGCAGTACTTC
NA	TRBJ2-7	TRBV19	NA	CASSPQPPVTGSLYEQYF	TGTGCCAGTAGTCCACAACCCCCGGTGACAGGTTCTTTATACGAGCAGTACTTC
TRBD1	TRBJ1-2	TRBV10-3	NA	CAINPGTVDGYTF	TGTGCCATCAACCCCGGGACAGTAGATGGCTACACCTTC
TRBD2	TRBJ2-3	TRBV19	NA	CASNIGLAGANTDTQYF	TGTGCCAGCAATATCGGACTAGCGGGAGCAAACACAGATACGCAGTATTTT
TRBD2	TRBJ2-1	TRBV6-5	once	CASSYFGGGDNEQFF	TGTGCCAGCAGTTACTTTGGCGGGGGGGACAATGAGCAGTTCTTC
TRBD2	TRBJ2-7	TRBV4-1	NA	CASSQGLSYEQYF	TGCGCCAGCAGCCAGGGACTAAGCTACGAGCAGTACTTC
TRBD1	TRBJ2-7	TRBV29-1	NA	CSVEGTGGSSSYEQYF	TGCAGCGTTGAGGGGACAGGGGGATCCAGCTCCTACGAGCAGTACTTC
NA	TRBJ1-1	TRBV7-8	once	CASSPPGDTEAFF	TGTGCCAGCAGCCCCCCCGGGGACACTGAAGCTTTCTTT
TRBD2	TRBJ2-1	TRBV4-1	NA	CASSQGRLAGGRMGYNEQFF	TGCGCCAGCAGCCAAGGCCGACTAGCGGGGGGTCGGATGGGTTACAATGAGCAGTTCTTC
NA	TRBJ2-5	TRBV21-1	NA	CASSKGEPNRESGETQYF	TGTGCCAGCAGCAAAGGGGAGCCAAACAGGGAATCGGGTGAGACCCAGTACTTC
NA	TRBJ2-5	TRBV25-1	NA	CASSLETQYF	TGTGCCAGCAGCCTAGAGACCCAGTACTTC
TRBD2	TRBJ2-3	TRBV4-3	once	CASSQDQGLAGGDTQYF	TGCGCCAGCAGCCAAGATCAGGGACTAGCGGGGGGGGATACGCAGTATTTT
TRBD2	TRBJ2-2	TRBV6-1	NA	CASSEEEGGTGELFF	TGTGCCAGCAGTGAAGAGGAGGGAGGGACCGGGGAGCTGTTTTTT
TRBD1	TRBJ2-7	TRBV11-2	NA	CASARGTGMLYEQYF	TGTGCCAGCGCCAGGGGGACAGGAATGCTCTACGAGCAGTACTTC
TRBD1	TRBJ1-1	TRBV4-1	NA	CASTSSVTGGWDTEAFF	TGCGCCAGCACCTCTAGCGTGACAGGGGGCTGGGACACTGAAGCTTTCTTT
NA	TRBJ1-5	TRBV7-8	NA	CASSLDSGPNQPQHF	TGTGCCAGCAGCCTGGATTCAGGGCCCAATCAGCCCCAGCATTTT
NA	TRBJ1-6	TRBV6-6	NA	CASSYSSGGSPLHF	TGTGCCAGCAGTTACTCGAGTGGGGGCTCACCCCTCCACTTT
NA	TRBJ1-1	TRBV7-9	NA	CASSLGDTYAFF	TGTGCCAGCAGCTTAGGGGACACTTACGCTTTCTTT